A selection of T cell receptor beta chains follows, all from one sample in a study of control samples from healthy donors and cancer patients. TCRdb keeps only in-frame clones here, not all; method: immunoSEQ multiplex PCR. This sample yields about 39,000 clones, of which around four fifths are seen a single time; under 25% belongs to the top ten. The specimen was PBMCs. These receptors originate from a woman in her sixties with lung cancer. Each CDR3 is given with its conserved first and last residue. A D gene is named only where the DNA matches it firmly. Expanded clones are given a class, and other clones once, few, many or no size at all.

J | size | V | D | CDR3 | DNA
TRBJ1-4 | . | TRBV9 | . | CASSVAGGLDEKLFF | TGTGCCAGCAGCGTAGCGGGGGGCCTGGATGAAAAACTGTTTTTT
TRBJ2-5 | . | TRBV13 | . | CASSWVELSETQYF | TGTGCCAGCAGCTGGGTAGAGCTATCGGAGACCCAGTACTTC
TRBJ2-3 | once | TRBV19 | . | CASSSRTDTQYF | TGTGCCAGTAGTTCACGCACAGATACGCAGTATTTT
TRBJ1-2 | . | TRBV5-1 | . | CASSLLQSNYGYTF | TGCGCCAGCAGCTTGCTACAGTCTAACTATGGCTACACCTTC
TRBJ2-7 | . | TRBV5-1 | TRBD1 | CASSSLGDRVQEQYF | TGCGCCAGCAGCTCCCTAGGGGACAGGGTGCAAGAGCAGTACTTC
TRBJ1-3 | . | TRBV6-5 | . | CASSVTGVTGNTIYF | TGTGCCAGCAGCGTCACGGGAGTTACTGGAAACACCATATATTTT
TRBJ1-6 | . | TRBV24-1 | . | CATRETSYNSPLHF | TGTGCCACCCGGGAAACCTCCTATAATTCACCCCTCCACTTT
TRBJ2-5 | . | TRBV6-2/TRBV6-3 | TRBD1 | CASSYADRAGETQYF | TGTGCCAGCAGTTACGCCGACAGGGCTGGGGAGACCCAGTACTTC
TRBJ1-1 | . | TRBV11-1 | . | CASSLGGNTEAFF | TGTGCCAGCAGCTTAGGGGGGAACACTGAAGCTTTCTTT
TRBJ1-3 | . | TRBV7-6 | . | CASSFETLGNTIYF | TGTGCCAGCAGCTTTGAGACTTTAGGAAACACCATATATTTT